This T cell receptor (beta chain) emerged from a study of cytomegalovirus exposure and HLA in healthy donors. Study overall: In terms of ancestry, the Caucasian-associated cluster contained 75% to 90% of the roughly 400 genotyped donors. Study observations and caveats: Prediction of most subjects' HLA-A and HLA-B alleles by TCR beta sequences was reportedly accurate. Earlier analysis looked at TCR beta V segments, and most were productive about 87% or about 30% of the time. The study listed roughly 150 cytomegalovirus-associated TCR beta chains.

The primer mix had 60 Vbeta and 13 Jbeta primers. Using immunoSEQ multiplex PCR, the repertoire was profiled, and TCRdb retains in-frame clones only, with some absent. The sample gives about 120,000 clones, approximately 72% of which show up once; roughly 8.2% is in the top ten. The sample holds one count of this clone. Its antigen is as yet unknown. In germline, CDR1 is ENHRY, CDR2 SYGVKD. The CDR3 consists of 18 residues. Trimming stripped 0 bases from V and 3 bases from J, with 18 bases between. The rearrangement links TRBV10-3 to TRBJ2-1; D perhaps matches TRBD2 (6 bases). The sample taken for sequencing was PBMCs. This sequence originates from a middle-aged woman in good health and CMV-seropositive. CDR3 DNA: TGTGCCATCAGTGAGTCGACGGGCGGGGCTAACCTCTACAATGAGCAGTTCTTC. As protein: CAISESTGGANLYNEQFF.